This T cell receptor beta chain derives from a study of shared clonotypes between healthy human individuals. Findings of the study overall: Sharing across four donors was seen in 4% to 5.5% of naive CD4 clonotypes.

This clone was seen only a few times. What it binds is unknown. Some clones are missing from TCRdb's copy, which holds only in-frame ones; the method was immunoSEQ multiplex PCR. This sample carries about 870,000 clones, 80% to 95% of them seen once, and the ten largest clones take around 24%. V dropped 4 bases and J dropped 3 bases, with 14 bases sitting between them. From germline, CDR1 is SGHKS and CDR2 YYEKEE (reference sequence). The CDR3 sequence is 14 residues long. Cells designated naive CD8 were CD45RO-negative and were positively selected for CCR7, with terminally differentiated effector memory CD45RA+ cells excluded. Each of the donors was a healthy adult who was HIV-negative and had not had a recent acute infection or vaccination.

This receptor was identified in a man younger than 45 in good health. The sample comprised naive CD8+ T cells sorted from blood. The chain employs TRBV5-5 and TRBJ2-7; D tentatively fits TRBD1 or TRBD2 (5 bases each). The CDR3 is CASSLYQRGYEQYF. For the CDR3, the DNA is TGTGCCAGCAGCCTTTATCAGAGGGGCTACGAGCAGTACTTC.